This T cell receptor beta chain was captured by sequencing in a study of blood T cell repertoires in COVID-19. Study-wide background: The study drew acute and convalescent COVID-19 samples from the United States, Italy and Spain. T cells, B-cell-depleted T cells, or PBMCs provided the cDNA or gDNA that served as material.

Original methodology: Estimated nucleated cell counts came from reference gene primer amplification. Clones were sequenced by immunoSEQ multiplex PCR, and TCRdb holds only the in-frame ones, with some missing. V, J and clone size are those of that table, while D and trimming were read from the DNA. The sample has roughly 260,000 clones; approximately 80% are singletons. This TCR came from a woman older than 75 with active or convalescent COVID-19. The sample consisted of peripheral blood.

The CDR3, as DNA: TGCGCCAGCAGCCGGGGGAGCTCTGGGGCCAACGTCCTGACTTTC. It specifies CASSRGSSGANVLTF. V is TRBV5-1 and J is TRBJ2-6, with a weak D call TRBD2 (6 bases). Per germline, CDR1 SGHRS and CDR2 YFSETQ. The CDR3 length is 15 residues. The V gene lost 4 bases and the J gene lost 0 bases, with 8 bases spanning the gap.